The 20 T cell receptor beta chains listed next were all sequenced from one sample in a study of shared T cell receptors in the human thymus. Sequencing was performed with immunoSEQ multiplex PCR; in TCRdb, only in-frame clones are kept and a portion is missing. The table shows approximately 660,000 clones, with 70% to 90% occurring only once. These data were also reused for a study on human thymus T cells.

Specimen: thymocytes. The receptor source for this set is a boy in the first two years of life with a congenital heart defect.

The chain uses TRBV5-1 and TRBJ2-5, with TRBD2 matching over 12 bases. The DNA matches TRBJ2-7 better at its end, which makes the J call doubtful. This CDR3 region has 18 residues. The germline CDR1 and CDR2 sequences are SGHRS and YFSETQ. The CDR3 DNA follows: TGCGCCAGCAGCTTGGTGGGGAGACTAGCGGGAGTTTCCTACGAGCAGTACTTC. This encodes CASSLVGRLAGVSYEQYF.

The table lists this clone with a count of one. The CDR3 nucleotides read TGTGCCAGCACCCGTTGGACTAGCTACAATGAGCAGTTCTTC. This codes for CASTRWTSYNEQFF. V and J are TRBV14 and TRBJ2-1; 7 nucleotides match TRBD2. Germline V CDR1 and CDR2: SGHDN, FVKESK. The CDR3 loop spans 14 amino acids. With 7 bases clipped from V and 3 bases from J, the junction kept 6 bases outside the gene matches.

J is TRBJ1-5 and V is TRBV7-8; 7 positions match TRBD1. The CDR3 spans 19 residues. Germline lookup yields CDR1 SGHVS and CDR2 FQNEAQ. Germline trimming cut 5 bases from V and 0 bases from J; bases unmatched to any gene: 16. As DNA, the CDR3 is TGTGCCAGCAGCGCCAGGGGGACGGGGCAGACCTATAGCAATCAGCCCCAGCATTTT. Its translation is CASSARGTGQTYSNQPQHF.

V gene TRBV5-4 combines with J gene TRBJ1-4, with TRBD1 identical over 7 bases. This CDR3 is 17 amino acids long. CDR1 is SGHNT, CDR2 YYREEE, per germline (reference sequence). Trimming removed 2 bases from V and 4 bases from J; junction bases left unmatched: 11. In DNA form, the CDR3 reads TGTGCCAGCAGCTTCGCACCAAGACAGGGCCTTAATGAAAAACTGTTTTTT. It translates to CASSFAPRQGLNEKLFF.

The CDR3 reads CASSPLPPTSGIRDIQYF. The DNA for the CDR3 is TGTGCCAGCAGCCCTCTCCCCCCGACTAGCGGGATTAGAGACATTCAGTACTTC. The chain recombines TRBV9 with TRBJ2-4, with 11 bases identical to TRBD2. CDR1 and CDR2 from the germline V gene are SGDLS and YYNGEE. The CDR3 consists of 18 residues. V gave up 4 bases and J gave up 8 bases; unmatched junction bases: 17.

This clone was counted once. The chain couples TRBV27 to TRBJ2-3; D might be TRBD2 (7 bases). V gave up 8 bases and J gave up 2 bases, with 17 bases separating them. This CDR3 comprises 15 residues. CDR1 is MNHEY, CDR2 SMNVEV, per germline (reference sequence). The CDR3 DNA is TGTGCCAGCGCCCCGGGGGGCGACCACACAGATACGCAGTATTTT. Its translation: CASAPGGDHTDTQYF.

The chain has TRBV7-9 and TRBJ1-3; no clear D gene. The CDR3 loop spans 17 amino acids. The germline V gene encodes CDR1 SEHNR and CDR2 FQNEAQ (reference sequence). Between the trimmed V and J ends, which lost 1 base and 0 bases, there was a span of 13 bases. DNA for the CDR3: TGTGCCAGCAGCTTAGGAGTTCCCGAGGGCTCTGGAAACACCATATATTTT. The encoded protein is CASSLGVPEGSGNTIYF.

The rearrangement uses TRBV5-8 and TRBJ2-7, with a tentative D call TRBD1 (6 bases). This CDR3 has 14 residues. Germline V gene lookup returns CDR1 SGHTS and CDR2 YDEGEE. The V gene lost 4 bases and the J gene lost 2 bases, with 13 bases spanning the gap. CDR3 DNA sequence: TGTGCCAGCAGCATGGACAGAAGCACCTACGAGCAGTACTTC. Protein sequence: CASSMDRSTYEQYF. The full variable domain, in which reference TRBV5-8 and TRBJ2-7 provide the parts outside the CDR3, is EAGVTQSPTHLIKTRGQQATLRCSPISGHTSVYWYQQALGLGLQFLLWYDEGEERNRGNFPPRFSGRQFPNYSSELNVNALELEDSALYLCASSMDRSTYEQYFGPGTRLTVT.

The rearrangement joins TRBV30 to TRBJ2-5, with 10 bases that match TRBD2. Looked up from germline, CDR1 is GTSNPN and CDR2 is SVGIG (reference sequence). Trimming at V came to 1 base and at J to 1 base, leaving 6 bases not matched to a gene. The length of the CDR3 is 16 residues. The CDR3 loop is CAWSGKQREGQETQYF. CDR3 bases: TGTGCCTGGAGTGGTAAACAGCGGGAGGGCCAAGAGACCCAGTACTTC.

The rearrangement joins TRBV4-1 to TRBJ1-2, with D possibly matching TRBD1 (6 bases). CDR3 size: 16 residues. Trimming left V 0 bases short and J 8 bases short, with 19 bases between. Germline loops: CDR1 MGHRA, CDR2 YSYEKL. CDR3 bases: TGCGCCAGCAGCCAAGATCAGGAGACCGGCAGGGGAGGCTACACCTTC. This encodes CASSQDQETGRGGYTF.

The chain joins TRBV13 to TRBJ2-7, with D possibly being TRBD1 (5 bases). The V end lost 5 bases, the J end lost 0 bases, and 11 bases lay between the germline ends. CDR1 and CDR2 (germline): PRHDT, FYEKMQ (reference sequence). The CDR3 totals 14 residues. This CDR3 is CASSPRQRSYEQYF. CDR3 nucleotides: TGTGCCAGCAGCCCCCGACAGCGCTCCTACGAGCAGTACTTC. Full variable domain (outside the CDR3, taken from reference TRBV13 and TRBJ2-7): AAGVIQSPRHLIKEKRETATLKCYPIPRHDTVYWYQQGPGQDPQFLISFYEKMQSDKGSIPDRFSAQQFSDYHSELNMSSLELGDSALYFCASSPRQRSYEQYFGPGTRLTVT.

This chain links TRBV27 with TRBJ2-1; 9 bases line up with TRBD2. With 0 bases clipped from V and 6 bases from J, the junction kept 6 bases outside the gene matches. CDR1 is MNHEY, CDR2 SMNVEV, per germline (reference sequence). The CDR3 totals 16 residues. Here the CDR3 DNA reads TGTGCCAGCAGTTTATCGAGGGTAGCGGGAGTCAATGAGCAGTTCTTC. Translation gives CASSLSRVAGVNEQFF.

CDR3 loop: CASSREVGLAGGSYEQYF. The DNA for the CDR3 is TGCGCCAGCAGCCGAGAGGTGGGACTAGCGGGAGGCTCGTACGAGCAGTACTTC. The J gene is TRBJ2-7, the V gene TRBV4-3, with 15 bases fitting TRBD2. Looked up from germline, CDR1 is LGHNA and CDR2 is YSLEER. V shed 4 bases and J 4 bases; nucleotides not matched to a gene: 11. This CDR3 has 18 amino acids.

This clone was observed a few times. V usage is TRBV6-6 and J usage is TRBJ1-5; possible D gene TRBD1, 5 bases. Between the trimmed V and J ends, which lost 8 bases and 4 bases, there was a span of 15 bases. The germline gives CDR1 MNHNY, CDR2 SVGAGI (reference sequence). The CDR3 has 14 residues. The CDR3, as DNA: TGTGCCAGCGTCAGCGGGACCCCTAATCAGCCCCAGCATTTT. It specifies CASVSGTPNQPQHF.

The chain is built from TRBV7-9 and TRBJ2-7; tentatively, D is TRBD2 (6 bases). The germline V gene encodes CDR1 SEHNR and CDR2 FQNEAQ (reference sequence). Deletions cut 5 bases from V and 0 bases from J, with 14 bases between. The CDR3 is 15 residues long. CDR3 bases: TGTGCCAGCAGCGCCCCCCCGCGGGACTCCTACGAGCAGTACTTC. Amino acids: CASSAPPRDSYEQYF. The variable domain in full, completed from reference TRBV7-9 and TRBJ2-7, reads DTGVSQNPRHKITKRGQNVTFRCDPISEHNRLYWYRQTLGQGPEFLTYFQNEAQLEKSRLLSDRFSAERPKGSFSTLEIQRTEQGDSAMYLCASSAPPRDSYEQYFGPGTRLTVT.

The chain recombines TRBV29-1 with TRBJ1-2; TRBD1 matches 11 bases. This CDR3 has 18 residues. With V trimmed by 0 bases and J by 3 bases, 12 bases remained unmatched. Germline V lookup: CDR1 SQVTM, CDR2 ANQGSEA. CDR3 protein: CSVEDPLRTGGADYGYTF. The CDR3, as DNA: TGCAGCGTTGAAGATCCCTTACGGACAGGGGGCGCCGACTATGGCTACACCTTC.

CDR3 amino acids: CASSPRDRGTDTQYF. As DNA, the CDR3 is TGTGCCAGCTCACCAAGGGACAGGGGAACAGATACGCAGTATTTT. This chain links TRBV18 with TRBJ2-3; 10 positions match TRBD1. The CDR3 is 15 amino acids. The J segment lost 3 bases and the V segment lost 2 bases, leaving 2 bases of the junction unmatched. The V gene's germline CDR1 is KGHSH and CDR2 LQKENI.

About this clone: The sample contains more than one DNA sequence encoding this CDR3. The J gene is TRBJ1-1, the V gene TRBV19, with a weak D call TRBD1 (6 bases). The CDR3 has 14 amino acids. Germline assignment: CDR1 LNHDA and CDR2 SQIVND (reference sequence). Trimming stripped 1 base from V and 2 bases from J, with 8 bases between. The CDR3 bases are TGTGCCAGTAGTATAGGGGGGCCTAACACTGAAGCTTTCTTT. Translation: CASSIGGPNTEAFF.

The CDR3 reads CASSEARISYEQYF. The CDR3 coding sequence is TGCGCCAGCAGTGAGGCGAGGATCTCCTACGAGCAGTACTTC. The chain is built from TRBV10-1 and TRBJ2-7; the D is unclear. CDR3 length: 14 amino acids. V lost 2 bases and J 0 bases, leaving 8 bases between the germline ends. CDR1 WNHNN and CDR2 SYGVQD come from the germline V gene (reference sequence).

The gene calls are TRBV28 and TRBJ1-5; the match to TRBD1 covers 9 bases. CDR3 length: 17 residues. Losses at the gene ends were 5 bases for V and 6 bases for J; bases not matched to a gene: 14. The V gene's germline CDR1 is MDHEN and CDR2 SYDVKM. CDR3 in amino acids: CASSIHRDRVSGQPQHF. CDR3 sequence (DNA): TGTGCCAGCAGTATTCACCGGGACAGGGTGTCGGGTCAGCCCCAGCATTTT.